This TCR beta chain was captured in a study of tumor-infiltrating lymphocytes in localized non-small cell lung cancer. Regarding the study as a whole: Immunotypes IM1 and IM2 had similar TCR-derived T-cell fractions.

The ends were cut back, 0 bases at V and 3 bases at J, with 5 bases in the middle. Germline V gene sequence: CDR1 SGHDT, CDR2 YYEEEE. The CDR3 runs to 13 residues. Details on this clone: Its specificity is not known. Other nucleotide sequences from this sample produce the same CDR3.

The method was immunoSEQ multiplex PCR; TCRdb's version includes in-frame clones alone and lacks a portion of them. There are 15,000 or so clones in the sample; around 79% occur only once, and over 6% lies in the top ten. The sequencing input was lung tumor tissue. The sequence derives from a human donor with non-small cell lung cancer. The chain recombines TRBV5-6 with TRBJ2-3; D not certain. CDR3: CASSLARTDTQYF. In nucleotides, the CDR3 is TGTGCCAGCAGCTTGGCCAGGACAGATACGCAGTATTTT. The full variable domain, in which reference TRBV5-6 and TRBJ2-3 provide the parts outside the CDR3, is DAGVTQSPTHLIKTRGQQVTLRCSPKSGHDTVSWYQQALGQGPQFIFQYYEEEERQRGNFPDRFSGHQFPNYSSELNVNALLLGDSALYLCASSLARTDTQYFGPGTRLTVL.